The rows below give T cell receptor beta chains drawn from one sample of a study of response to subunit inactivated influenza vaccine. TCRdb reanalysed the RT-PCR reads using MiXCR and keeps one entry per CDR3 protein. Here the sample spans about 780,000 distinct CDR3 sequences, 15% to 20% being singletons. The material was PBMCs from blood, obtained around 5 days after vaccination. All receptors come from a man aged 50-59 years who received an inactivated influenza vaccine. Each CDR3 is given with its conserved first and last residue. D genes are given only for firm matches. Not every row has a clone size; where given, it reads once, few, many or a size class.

CDR3 protein: CASKILIREATYGYTF
CDR3 DNA: TGTGCCAGCAAGATTCTTATTCGGGAAGCTACCTATGGCTACACCTTC
D gene: NA
J gene: TRBJ1-2
clone size: few
V gene: TRBV6-1

CDR3 protein: CSARDLWDTGELFF
CDR3 DNA: TGCAGTGCTAGAGATCTATGGGACACCGGGGAGCTGTTTTTT
D gene: NA
J gene: TRBJ2-2
clone size: few
V gene: TRBV20-1

CDR3 protein: CASSPGGVLTYEQYF
CDR3 DNA: TGTGCCAGCAGCCCGGGAGGGGTGTTAACCTACGAGCAGTACTTC
D gene: TRBD2
J gene: TRBJ2-7
clone size: NA
V gene: TRBV7-2

CDR3 protein: CASSVTGRETQYF
CDR3 DNA: TGTGCCAGCAGCGTGACAGGGAGAGAGACCCAGTACTTC
D gene: TRBD1
J gene: TRBJ2-5
clone size: few
V gene: TRBV9

CDR3 protein: CSATRPYGNQPQHF
CDR3 DNA: TGCAGTGCTACGAGGCCCTATGGCAATCAGCCCCAGCATTTT
D gene: NA
J gene: TRBJ1-5
clone size: few
V gene: TRBV20-1

CDR3 protein: CASSLGHRPAAQYF
CDR3 DNA: TGTGCCAGCAGTTTGGGACACCGGCCTGCGGCCCAGTACTTC
D gene: NA
J gene: TRBJ2-5
clone size: few
V gene: TRBV28

CDR3 protein: CATDEGLTHGTQYF
CDR3 DNA: TGTGCCACGGACGAGGGACTGACCCATGGGACCCAGTACTTC
D gene: NA
J gene: TRBJ2-5
clone size: NA
V gene: TRBV15

CDR3 protein: CASSWGTGVNSPLHF
CDR3 DNA: TGCGCCAGCAGCTGGGGGACAGGGGTTAATTCACCCCTCCACTTT
D gene: TRBD1
J gene: TRBJ1-6
clone size: NA
V gene: TRBV5-1

CDR3 protein: CSARRSRRGISYEQYF
CDR3 DNA: TGCAGTGCTAGACGATCTAGGAGGGGCATCTCCTACGAGCAGTACTTC
D gene: NA
J gene: TRBJ2-7
clone size: NA
V gene: TRBV20-1

CDR3 protein: CASSRRPRQGSAFEQFF
CDR3 DNA: TGCGCCAGCAGCCGCCGCCCGAGACAGGGTTCGGCATTTGAGCAGTTCTTC
D gene: TRBD1
J gene: TRBJ2-1
clone size: NA
V gene: TRBV5-1